The 5 T cell receptor beta chains in this list originate from one sample, sequenced in a study of cytomegalovirus exposure and HLA in healthy donors. Vbeta (60) and Jbeta (13) primers were used in the PCR. Here immunoSEQ multiplex PCR was the method, and the copy in TCRdb shows in-frame clones only, minus some. The sample carries some 150,000 clones, roughly 82% recorded once. Sequenced: PBMCs. The receptors were gathered from a man aged 50-60 years in good health and CMV-seropositive.

The chain recombines TRBV19 with TRBJ2-7; TRBD2 might be the D (6 bases). Per germline, CDR1 LNHDA and CDR2 SQIVND (reference sequence). The CDR3 is made up of 14 amino acids. The ends were cut back, 5 bases at V and 4 bases at J, with 15 bases in the middle. CDR3 nucleotides: TGTGCCAGTAGTTCAGGGCGGGGTGCGTACGAGCAGTACTTC. Amino acids: CASSSGRGAYEQYF.

The rearrangement joins TRBV4-1 to TRBJ1-4, with D hard to call. Trimming removed 0 bases from V and 0 bases from J, with 5 bases in between. The CDR3 consists of 15 residues. Germline V gene sequence: CDR1 MGHRA, CDR2 YSYEKL. As DNA, the CDR3 is TGCGCCAGCAGCCAAGATCAGACAACTAATGAAAAACTGTTTTTT. It translates to CASSQDQTTNEKLFF.

V is TRBV7-9 and J is TRBJ1-1; the D gene is possibly TRBD1 (6 bases). In germline, CDR1 is SEHNR, CDR2 FQNEAQ (reference sequence). The CDR3 is made up of 13 amino acids. V was clipped by 5 bases and J by 13 bases, with 20 bases between them. The chain's CDR3 is CASSPHAPGVVFF. In DNA, the CDR3 is TGTGCCAGCAGCCCTCACGCCCCAGGGGTCGTTTTCTTT.

The gene calls are TRBV9 and TRBJ2-1; no reliable D call. Germline assignment: CDR1 SGDLS and CDR2 YYNGEE. The CDR3 is 12 amino acids. V lost 3 bases and J lost 9, with 10 bases in between. CDR3 sequence (DNA): TGTGCCAGCAGCGGTGACTTCATTGAGCAGTTCTTC. The encoded protein is CASSGDFIEQFF.

The chain couples TRBV2 to TRBJ2-1; 7 nucleotides align to TRBD2. The CDR3 runs to 17 residues. The germline V gene encodes CDR1 SNHLY and CDR2 FYNNEI. V lost 6 bases to trimming and J lost 0 bases; unmatched junction nucleotides: 11. DNA for the CDR3: TGTGCCAGCAGCGTAAGCGGGACCCCCTTCTCCTACAATGAGCAGTTCTTC. It codes for CASSVSGTPFSYNEQFF. The entire variable domain, with the rest obtained from reference TRBV2 and TRBJ2-1, is as follows: EPEVTQTPSHQVTQMGQEVILRCVPISNHLYFYWYRQILGQKVEFLVSFYNNEISEKSEIFDDQFSVERPDGSNFTLKIRSTKLEDSAMYFCASSVSGTPFSYNEQFFGPGTRLTVL.